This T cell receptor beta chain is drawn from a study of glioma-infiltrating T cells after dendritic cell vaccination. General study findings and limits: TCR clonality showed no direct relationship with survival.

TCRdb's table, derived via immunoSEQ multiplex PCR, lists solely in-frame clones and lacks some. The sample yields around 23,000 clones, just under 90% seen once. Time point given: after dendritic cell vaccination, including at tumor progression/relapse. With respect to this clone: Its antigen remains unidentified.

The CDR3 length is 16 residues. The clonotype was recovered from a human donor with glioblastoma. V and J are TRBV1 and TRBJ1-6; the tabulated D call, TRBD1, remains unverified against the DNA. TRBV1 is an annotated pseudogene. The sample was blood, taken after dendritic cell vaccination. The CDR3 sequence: CTSSQGPRGHNSPLHF. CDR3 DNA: TGCACCAGCAGCCAAGGACCCAGGGGGCATAATTCACCCCTCCACTTT.